The rows below give T cell receptor beta chains drawn from one sample of a study of beta chain features in type 1 diabetes. The table came from immunoSEQ multiplex PCR; TCRdb's copy has only in-frame clones and leaves some out. The table has hundreds of thousands of clones, roughly 70% seen once; the top ten hold around 0.05%. The sequenced material came from naive CD4+ T cells from blood. The receptors derive from a man aged 25-40 years in good health. CDR3s include the opening cysteine and the closing phenylalanine or tryptophan. The D gene is left open where the match is weak. Size values are once, few and many counts, or a class for expanded clones, and some rows have none.

>-|-|TRBJ1-5|14|TRBV5-1
CASSLRQGDQPQHF
TGCGCCAGCAGCTTGCGGCAGGGAGATCAGCCCCAGCATTTT
>TRBD1|-|TRBJ2-5|15|TRBV9
CASSVGSGGQETQYF
TGTGCCAGCAGCGTAGGGTCAGGGGGACAAGAGACCCAGTACTTC
>TRBD1|-|TRBJ2-7|13|TRBV30
CAWMYPGGYEQYF
TGTGCCTGGATGTACCCAGGGGGCTACGAGCAGTACTTC
>TRBD2|-|TRBJ2-3|17|TRBV4-3
CASSQDDRGRAGDTQYF
TGCGCCAGCAGCCAAGATGATCGCGGGAGGGCCGGAGATACGCAGTATTTT
>-|few|TRBJ2-7|14|TRBV25-1
CASSPLRGSYEQYF
TGTGCCAGCAGCCCCCTCCGCGGAAGTTACGAGCAGTACTTC
>TRBD1|-|TRBJ2-1|14|TRBV7-9
CASSFGDRAGEQFF
TGTGCCAGCAGCTTTGGGGACAGGGCGGGTGAGCAGTTCTTC
>-|-|TRBJ2-3|14|TRBV2
CASREGVGTDTQYF
TGTGCCAGCAGAGAAGGGGTTGGCACAGATACGCAGTATTTT
>-|-|TRBJ2-3|11|TRBV29-1
CSAANPDTQYF
TGCAGCGCTGCAAACCCAGATACGCAGTATTTT
>-|few|TRBJ2-6|15|TRBV5-1
CASGPQSSGANVLTF
TGCGCCAGCGGACCACAGAGCTCTGGGGCCAACGTCCTGACTTTC
>-|-|TRBJ2-3|14|TRBV21-1
CAPASGGRADTQYF
TGTGCCCCGGCGTCAGGGGGCCGGGCAGATACGCAGTATTTT
>TRBD1|-|TRBJ1-5|15|TRBV9
CASSTRGDSNQPQHF
TGTGCCAGCAGCACCAGGGGGGATAGCAATCAGCCCCAGCATTTT
>TRBD2|-|TRBJ2-2|18|TRBV4-2
CASSQELASGTNTGELFF
TGTGCCAGCAGCCAAGAATTGGCTAGCGGAACGAACACCGGGGAGCTGTTTTTT
>TRBD1|-|TRBJ2-7|14|TRBV18
CASSWGTGGREQYF
TGTGCCAGCTCCTGGGGGACAGGGGGCCGGGAGCAGTACTTC
>-|few|TRBJ2-5|11|TRBV9
CASSSQETQYF
TGTGCCAGCAGCTCGCAAGAGACCCAGTACTTC
>-|-|TRBJ2-3|15|TRBV25-1
CASSEWSSGTDTQYF
TGTGCCAGCAGTGAATGGTCCTCCGGCACAGATACGCAGTATTTT
>TRBD1|-|TRBJ1-6|13|TRBV30
CAWSSTGASPLHF
TGTGCCTGGAGTTCGACAGGGGCTTCACCCCTCCACTTT
>TRBD1|-|TRBJ2-1|15|TRBV7-2
CASSLETGGQNEQFF
TGTGCCAGCAGCCTCGAGACAGGGGGTCAAAATGAGCAGTTCTTC
>TRBD2|-|TRBJ2-3|19|TRBV11-2
CASRSVTSGGSSLEDTQYF
TGTGCCAGCAGATCTGTGACTAGCGGGGGTTCATCTCTGGAAGATACGCAGTATTTT